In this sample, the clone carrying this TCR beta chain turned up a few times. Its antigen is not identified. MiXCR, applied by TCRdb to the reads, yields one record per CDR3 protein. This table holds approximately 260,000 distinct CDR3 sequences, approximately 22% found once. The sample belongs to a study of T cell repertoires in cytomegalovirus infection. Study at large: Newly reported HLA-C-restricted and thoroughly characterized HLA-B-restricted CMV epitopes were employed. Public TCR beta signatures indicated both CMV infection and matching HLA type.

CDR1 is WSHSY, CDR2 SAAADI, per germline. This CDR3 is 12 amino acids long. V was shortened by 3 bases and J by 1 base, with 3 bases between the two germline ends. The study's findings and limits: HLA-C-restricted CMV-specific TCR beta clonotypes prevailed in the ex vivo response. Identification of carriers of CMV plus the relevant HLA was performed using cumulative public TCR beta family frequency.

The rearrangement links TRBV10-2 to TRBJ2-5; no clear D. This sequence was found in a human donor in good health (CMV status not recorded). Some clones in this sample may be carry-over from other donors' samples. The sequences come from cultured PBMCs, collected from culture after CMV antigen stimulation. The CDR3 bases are TGCGCCAGCAGTGAAGTCCAAGAGACCCAGTACTTC. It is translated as CASSEVQETQYF.